What follows are 23 T cell receptor beta chains derived from one specimen sequenced in a study of blood T cell repertoires in COVID-19. TCRdb keeps only in-frame clones here, not all; method: immunoSEQ multiplex PCR. Here the sample spans under 250,000 clones, less than 85% being singletons. The specimen was peripheral blood. The source is an elderly woman with acute or convalescent COVID-19.

This clone came up a few times. The chain joins TRBV25-1 to TRBJ1-1, with D tentatively TRBD1 (6 bases). V lost 8 bases, J lost 11 bases, and 21 bases lay in between. The CDR3 sequence is 13 residues long. Germline values: CDR1 MGHDK, CDR2 SYGVNS. The CDR3 bases are TGTGCCAGCGTTGGGGGGGGCTTAAGCGAGGCTTTCTTT. Translating gives CASVGGGLSEAFF.

The V gene is TRBV19, the J gene TRBJ2-5; 7 nucleotides match TRBD1. This CDR3 has 15 residues. Germline CDR1 LNHDA, CDR2 SQIVND (reference sequence). V trimming: 3 bases; J trimming: 2 bases; junction bases outside the gene matches: 6. The CDR3 spells CASSIPDRAQETQYF. In nucleotides, the CDR3 is TGTGCCAGTAGTATCCCTGACAGGGCGCAAGAGACCCAGTACTTC.

V usage is TRBV7-9 and J usage is TRBJ1-2, with TRBD1 identical over 9 bases. The trim removed 2 bases at V and 8 bases at J, leaving 6 bases unmatched. The CDR3 has 14 amino acids. Germline-derived CDR1 and CDR2 are SEHNR and FQNEAQ (reference sequence). The CDR3 coding sequence is TGTGCCAGCAGCTTACTACAGGGGGCGGACGGCTACACCTTC. This encodes CASSLLQGADGYTF.

This clone appeared once. The chain uses TRBV18 and TRBJ2-2, with D tentatively TRBD2 (5 bases). Germline V gene sequence: CDR1 KGHSH, CDR2 LQKENI. The ends were cut back, 3 bases at V and 4 bases at J, with 9 bases in the middle. This CDR3 is built from 14 residues. The CDR3 is CASSPGGSTGELFF. In DNA, the CDR3 is TGTGCCAGCTCACCCGGAGGAAGCACCGGGGAGCTGTTTTTT.

In this sample, this clone turned up a few times. The gene calls are TRBV20-1 and TRBJ2-5; unclear D gene. Germline V gene data show CDR1 as DFQATT and CDR2 as SNEGSKA (reference sequence). CDR3 length equals 11 residues. V gave up 7 bases and J gave up 4 bases, with 10 bases separating them. CDR3 coding DNA: TGCAGTGTAAGTGACCGAGAGACCCAGTACTTC. It translates to CSVSDRETQYF.

This clone was counted only a few times. Other nucleotide sequences in the sample specify the same CDR3. The rearrangement uses TRBV18 and TRBJ1-1; 9 bases match TRBD1. The J segment lost 1 base and the V segment lost 3 bases, leaving 0 bases of the junction unmatched. The germline V gene has CDR1 KGHSH and CDR2 LQKENI. CDR3 size: 14 residues. The CDR3 loop is CASSPGQGNTEAFF. CDR3 nucleotides: TGTGCCAGCTCACCGGGACAGGGGAACACTGAAGCTTTCTTT.

This chain joins TRBV6-5 and TRBJ2-7, with D perhaps TRBD2 (6 bases). CDR1 is MNHEY and CDR2 is SVGAGI in the germline V gene. The CDR3 is 14 amino acids. V was cut by 8 bases and J by 3 bases, with 17 bases left in between. CDR3 region: CASSVGGAHYEQYF. In DNA, the CDR3 is TGTGCCAGCTCGGTCGGCGGGGCTCACTACGAGCAGTACTTC.

J is TRBJ2-3 and V is TRBV5-1, with D perhaps TRBD2 (6 bases). The CDR3 length is 14 residues. Per germline, CDR1 SGHRS and CDR2 YFSETQ. V was trimmed by 6 bases and J by 4 bases, leaving 15 bases between them. CDR3 amino acids: CASTGRFFPDTQYF. The CDR3 DNA follows: TGCGCCAGCACGGGGAGGTTTTTTCCAGATACGCAGTATTTT.

J is TRBJ2-5 and V is TRBV19, with 7 bases lining up with TRBD1. From germline, CDR1 is LNHDA and CDR2 SQIVND (reference sequence). J lost 0 bases, V lost 6 bases, and 4 bases had no gene match. The CDR3 loop spans 14 amino acids. As DNA, the CDR3 is TGTGCCAGTAGCCAAAGGGGGCACCAAGAGACCCAGTACTTC. Amino acids: CASSQRGHQETQYF. Combining the CDR3 with reference TRBV19 and TRBJ2-5 gives the whole variable domain DGGITQSPKYLFRKEGQNVTLSCEQNLNHDAMYWYRQDPGQGLRLIYYSQIVNDFQKGDIAEGYSVSREKKESFPLTVTSAQKNPTAFYLCASSQRGHQETQYFGPGTRLLVL.

This clone was detected a few times. In DNA form, the CDR3 reads TGTGCCAGCAGATGGACAGGGGGTCTTGGAAACACCATATATTTT. Residues: CASRWTGGLGNTIYF. This chain connects TRBV19 to TRBJ1-3; TRBD1 agrees at 10 bases. CDR1 is LNHDA and CDR2 is SQIVND in the germline V gene (reference sequence). Trimming removed 9 bases from V and 3 bases from J; junction bases left unmatched: 8. The CDR3 runs to 15 residues. Supplemented by reference TRBV19 and TRBJ1-3, the full variable domain reads DGGITQSPKYLFRKEGQNVTLSCEQNLNHDAMYWYRQDPGQGLRLIYYSQIVNDFQKGDIAEGYSVSREKKESFPLTVTSAQKNPTAFYLCASRWTGGLGNTIYFGEGSWLTVV.

This sequence joins TRBV7-6 and TRBJ1-3; D might be TRBD1 (6 bases). The CDR3 loop spans 14 amino acids. Germline CDR1 and CDR2: SGHVS and FNYEAQ. V lost 5 bases and J 2 bases, leaving 10 bases between the germline ends. In DNA form, the CDR3 reads TGTGCCAGCAGCGCCGGGACAACTGGAAACACCATATATTTT. Its protein is CASSAGTTGNTIYF.

This sequence joins TRBV19 and TRBJ2-5; no clear D gene. Germline CDR1 is LNHDA and CDR2 is SQIVND (reference sequence). The CDR3 has 12 amino acids. Trimming left V 5 bases short and J 2 bases short, with 6 bases between. CDR3 DNA: TGTGCCAGTAGTTACAGTCAAGAGACCCAGTACTTC. Protein: CASSYSQETQYF.

The chain combines TRBV19 with TRBJ1-1; TRBD1 aligns across 8 bases. CDR1 is LNHDA and CDR2 is SQIVND in the germline V gene (reference sequence). The length of the CDR3 is 14 residues. Trimming took 5 bases from V and 7 from J; bases not matched to a gene: 9. CDR3 nucleotide sequence: TGTGCCAGTAGTTCCCGGGACAGGAGGGGTGAAGCTTTCTTT. It encodes CASSSRDRRGEAFF. The complete variable domain, with remaining parts taken from reference TRBV19 and TRBJ1-1, reads DGGITQSPKYLFRKEGQNVTLSCEQNLNHDAMYWYRQDPGQGLRLIYYSQIVNDFQKGDIAEGYSVSREKKESFPLTVTSAQKNPTAFYLCASSSRDRRGEAFFGQGTRLTVV.

This clone was observed a single time. In DNA form, the CDR3 reads TGTGCCACCAGTGACCATTACCCCCGGGGGGTCGAGGAATTAACACCCCTCCACTTT. Translating it yields CATSDHYPRGVEELTPLHF. V usage is TRBV24-1 and J usage is TRBJ1-6; TRBD1 might be the D (5 bases). CDR1 and CDR2 from the germline V gene are KGHDR and SFDVKD. Between the trimmed V and J ends, which lost 4 bases and 11 bases, there was a span of 29 bases. There are 19 residues in the CDR3.

About this clone: Distinct nucleotide sequences in the sample also encode this CDR3. The CDR3 region has the DNA TGTGCCAGTAGTATCGACAGGGAAACTGAAGCTTTCTTT. As protein: CASSIDRETEAFF. The chain combines TRBV19 with TRBJ1-1; the match to TRBD1 covers 7 bases. Germline CDR1 LNHDA, CDR2 SQIVND (reference sequence). The CDR3 runs 13 residues. Germline trimming cut 3 bases from V and 5 bases from J; bases unmatched to any gene: 3. Based on the CDR3 plus reference TRBV19 and TRBJ1-1, the full variable domain is DGGITQSPKYLFRKEGQNVTLSCEQNLNHDAMYWYRQDPGQGLRLIYYSQIVNDFQKGDIAEGYSVSREKKESFPLTVTSAQKNPTAFYLCASSIDRETEAFFGQGTRLTVV.

This clone was observed once. The CDR3 DNA reads as TGTGCCAGCAGCTTCAGGGGAGACAATGAGCAGTTCTTC. Its translation is CASSFRGDNEQFF. The chain joins TRBV3-1 (or the pseudogene TRBV3-2) to TRBJ2-1; D is possibly TRBD1 (6 bases). Germline loops: CDR1 LGHDT, CDR2 YNNKEL (reference sequence). This CDR3 has 13 amino acids. V was cut by 5 bases and J by 5 bases, with 10 bases left in between.

The chain uses TRBV7-2 and TRBJ2-1; D unclear. The CDR3 runs 15 residues. CDR1 is SGHTA, CDR2 FQGNSA, per germline. Trimming stripped 2 bases from V and 0 bases from J, with 8 bases between. The DNA for the CDR3 is TGTGCCAGCAGCTTACAACAGAGCTCCTACAATGAGCAGTTCTTC. Its protein is CASSLQQSSYNEQFF.

The chain employs TRBV10-3 and TRBJ2-3, with 8 bases matching TRBD2. The CDR3 is 16 residues long. J gave up 5 bases and V 2 bases, and 9 bases lay outside the gene matches. Germline assignment: CDR1 ENHRY and CDR2 SYGVKD. The CDR3, as DNA: TGTGCCATCAGTGAGAGGGTAGCGGGGAGTGGAGATACGCAGTATTTT. Protein: CAISERVAGSGDTQYF.

This rearrangement joins TRBV12-5 to TRBJ1-4; 7 nucleotides agree with TRBD1. J lost 6 bases, V lost 6 bases, and 7 bases had no gene match. Germline V CDR1 and CDR2: LGHNT, FRNRAP. The length of the CDR3 is 14 residues. CDR3 bases: TGTGCTAGTGGCCAGGGACAGCGACATGAAAAACTGTTTTTT. Protein sequence: CASGQGQRHEKLFF.

V gene TRBV19 combines with J gene TRBJ1-5; tentatively, D is TRBD1 (5 bases). Deletions cut 4 bases from V and 7 bases from J, with 11 bases between. The CDR3 runs to 13 residues. CDR1 and CDR2 from the germline V gene are LNHDA and SQIVND (reference sequence). In nucleotides, the CDR3 is TGTGCCAGTAGTAAGGGGCGGGACCAGCCCCAGCATTTT. The encoded protein is CASSKGRDQPQHF.

Points on this clone: Other DNA sequences in this sample translate to the same CDR3. The J gene is TRBJ1-2, the V gene TRBV6-2 or TRBV6-3; 7 bases line up with TRBD1. V dropped 4 bases and J dropped 3; count of bases not matched to a gene: 2. Germline CDR1 is MNHEY and CDR2 is SVGEGT. This CDR3 comprises 13 residues. The CDR3 sequence is CASSSTGYYGYTF. CDR3 DNA sequence: TGTGCCAGCAGTTCGACAGGGTACTATGGCTACACCTTC.

This clone was seen only once. The chain combines TRBV9 with TRBJ1-2; D unresolved. In germline, CDR1 is SGDLS, CDR2 YYNGEE. The CDR3 has 13 residues. V gave up 5 bases and J gave up 4 bases, with 12 bases separating them. The CDR3 loop is CASSDISLYGYTF. DNA of the CDR3: TGTGCCAGCAGTGACATTTCTCTCTATGGCTACACCTTC. The full variable domain, its missing parts supplied by reference TRBV9 and TRBJ1-2, is DSGVTQTPKHLITATGQRVTLRCSPRSGDLSVYWYQQSLDQGLQFLIQYYNGEERAKGNILERFSAQQFPDLHSELNLSSLELGDSALYFCASSDISLYGYTFGSGTRLTVV.

This chain joins TRBV4-3 and TRBJ1-2, with 10 positions matching TRBD1. Germline CDR1 reads LGHNA; CDR2 reads YSLEER. The CDR3 covers 15 residues. V lost 0 bases, J lost 8 bases, and 6 bases stayed unmatched. The CDR3 region is CASSQDSGTGDGYTF. CDR3 coding DNA: TGCGCCAGCAGCCAAGATTCTGGGACAGGGGACGGCTACACCTTC.